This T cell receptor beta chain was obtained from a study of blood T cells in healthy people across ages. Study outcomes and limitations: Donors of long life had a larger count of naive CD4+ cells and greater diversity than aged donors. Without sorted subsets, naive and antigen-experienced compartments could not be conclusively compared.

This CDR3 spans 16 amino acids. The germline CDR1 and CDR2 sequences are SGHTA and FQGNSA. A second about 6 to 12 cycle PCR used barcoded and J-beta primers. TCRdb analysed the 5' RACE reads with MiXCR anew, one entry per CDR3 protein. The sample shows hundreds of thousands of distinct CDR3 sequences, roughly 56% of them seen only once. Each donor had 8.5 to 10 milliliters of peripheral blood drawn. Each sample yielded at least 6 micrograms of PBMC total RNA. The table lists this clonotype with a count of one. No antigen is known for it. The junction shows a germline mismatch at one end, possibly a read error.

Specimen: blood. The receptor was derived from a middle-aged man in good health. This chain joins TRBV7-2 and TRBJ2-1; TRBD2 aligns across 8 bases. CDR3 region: CASSLESSGMYNEQFF. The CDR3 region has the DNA TGTGCCAGCAGTTTAGAGAGTAGCGGGATGTACAATGAGCAGTTCTTC. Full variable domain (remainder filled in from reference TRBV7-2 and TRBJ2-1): GAGVSQSPSNKVTEKGKDVELRCDPISGHTALYWYRQSLGQGLEFLIYFQGNSAPDKSGLPSDRFSAERTGGSVSTLTIQRTQQEDSAVYLCASSLESSGMYNEQFFGPGTRLTVL.